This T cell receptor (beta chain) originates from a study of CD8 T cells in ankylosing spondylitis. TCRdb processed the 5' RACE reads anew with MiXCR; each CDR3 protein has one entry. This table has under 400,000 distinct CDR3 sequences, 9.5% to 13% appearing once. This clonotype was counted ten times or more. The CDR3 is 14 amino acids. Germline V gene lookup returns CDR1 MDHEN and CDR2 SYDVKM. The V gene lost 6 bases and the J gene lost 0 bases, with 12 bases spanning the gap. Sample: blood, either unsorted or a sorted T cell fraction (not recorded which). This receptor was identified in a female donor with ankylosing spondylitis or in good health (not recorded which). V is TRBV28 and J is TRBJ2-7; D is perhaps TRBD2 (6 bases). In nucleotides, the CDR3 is TGTGCCAGCAGCCCCGGGACTCACTCCTACGAGCAGTACTTC. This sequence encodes CASSPGTHSYEQYF.